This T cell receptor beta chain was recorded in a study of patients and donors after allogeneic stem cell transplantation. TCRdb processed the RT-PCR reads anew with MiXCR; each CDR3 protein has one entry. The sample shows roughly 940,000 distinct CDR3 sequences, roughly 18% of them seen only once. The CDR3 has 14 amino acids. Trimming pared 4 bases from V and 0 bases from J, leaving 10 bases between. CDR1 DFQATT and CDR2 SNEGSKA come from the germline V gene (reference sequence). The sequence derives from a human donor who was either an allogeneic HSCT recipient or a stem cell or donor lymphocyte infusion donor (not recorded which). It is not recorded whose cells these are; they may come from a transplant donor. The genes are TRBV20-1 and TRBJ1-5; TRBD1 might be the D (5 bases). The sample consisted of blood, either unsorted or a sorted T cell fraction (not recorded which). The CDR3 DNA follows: TGCAGTGCTAAGACAGAATATAGCAATCAGCCCCAGCATTTT. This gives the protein CSAKTEYSNQPQHF.